This TCR beta chain was obtained from a study of T cell responses to AZD1222 COVID-19 vaccine. Broader study findings: Spike as a whole was targeted by vaccine-associated CD4 TCRs, dominant at 160-218 and 743-854. All repertoire sampling was performed exclusively after the peak T cell response.

The CDR3 has 15 amino acids. In germline, CDR1 is SEHNR, CDR2 FQNEAQ (reference sequence). V shed 5 bases and J shed 3 bases, with 16 bases lying between them. A remark on this clone: What it binds is not known.

Profiled with immunoSEQ multiplex PCR; TCRdb holds only in-frame clones, not every one. The sample has about 100,000 clones, more than 70% seen once; the top ten hold roughly 10%. The source is an adult who received the AZD1222 COVID-19 vaccine. The sample consisted of peripheral blood, taken 28 days after the second AZD1222 dose. The chain joins TRBV7-9 to TRBJ1-2, with a tentative D call TRBD1 (6 bases). CDR3 amino acids: CASSLSSRTDYGYTF. The DNA of the CDR3 is TGTGCCAGCAGCCTTAGTAGCAGGACAGACTATGGCTACACCTTC.